This T cell receptor beta chain was identified during a study of cytomegalovirus exposure and HLA in healthy donors. Study-wide results and caveats: Rare sequences made up most TCRs, while some public TCRs were found in many donors.

Assay used: immunoSEQ multiplex PCR; TCRdb lists only in-frame clones, some missing. Of 200,000 to 300,000 clones detected, around 90% appear once; the ten largest clones hold roughly 3%. Germline-derived CDR1 and CDR2 are SQVTM and ANQGSEA. Trimming removed 4 bases at V and 7 bases at J, with 10 bases between. This CDR3 comprises 12 residues. For this clone: Its target is not known.

The specimen sequenced was PBMCs. The chain carries TRBV29-1 and TRBJ1-4; D is unclear. This clonotype was obtained from a woman aged 25 to 39 in good health and CMV-seronegative. The CDR3: CSVGVVAEKLFF. As DNA, the CDR3 is TGCAGCGTTGGGGTGGTTGCTGAAAAACTGTTTTTT.